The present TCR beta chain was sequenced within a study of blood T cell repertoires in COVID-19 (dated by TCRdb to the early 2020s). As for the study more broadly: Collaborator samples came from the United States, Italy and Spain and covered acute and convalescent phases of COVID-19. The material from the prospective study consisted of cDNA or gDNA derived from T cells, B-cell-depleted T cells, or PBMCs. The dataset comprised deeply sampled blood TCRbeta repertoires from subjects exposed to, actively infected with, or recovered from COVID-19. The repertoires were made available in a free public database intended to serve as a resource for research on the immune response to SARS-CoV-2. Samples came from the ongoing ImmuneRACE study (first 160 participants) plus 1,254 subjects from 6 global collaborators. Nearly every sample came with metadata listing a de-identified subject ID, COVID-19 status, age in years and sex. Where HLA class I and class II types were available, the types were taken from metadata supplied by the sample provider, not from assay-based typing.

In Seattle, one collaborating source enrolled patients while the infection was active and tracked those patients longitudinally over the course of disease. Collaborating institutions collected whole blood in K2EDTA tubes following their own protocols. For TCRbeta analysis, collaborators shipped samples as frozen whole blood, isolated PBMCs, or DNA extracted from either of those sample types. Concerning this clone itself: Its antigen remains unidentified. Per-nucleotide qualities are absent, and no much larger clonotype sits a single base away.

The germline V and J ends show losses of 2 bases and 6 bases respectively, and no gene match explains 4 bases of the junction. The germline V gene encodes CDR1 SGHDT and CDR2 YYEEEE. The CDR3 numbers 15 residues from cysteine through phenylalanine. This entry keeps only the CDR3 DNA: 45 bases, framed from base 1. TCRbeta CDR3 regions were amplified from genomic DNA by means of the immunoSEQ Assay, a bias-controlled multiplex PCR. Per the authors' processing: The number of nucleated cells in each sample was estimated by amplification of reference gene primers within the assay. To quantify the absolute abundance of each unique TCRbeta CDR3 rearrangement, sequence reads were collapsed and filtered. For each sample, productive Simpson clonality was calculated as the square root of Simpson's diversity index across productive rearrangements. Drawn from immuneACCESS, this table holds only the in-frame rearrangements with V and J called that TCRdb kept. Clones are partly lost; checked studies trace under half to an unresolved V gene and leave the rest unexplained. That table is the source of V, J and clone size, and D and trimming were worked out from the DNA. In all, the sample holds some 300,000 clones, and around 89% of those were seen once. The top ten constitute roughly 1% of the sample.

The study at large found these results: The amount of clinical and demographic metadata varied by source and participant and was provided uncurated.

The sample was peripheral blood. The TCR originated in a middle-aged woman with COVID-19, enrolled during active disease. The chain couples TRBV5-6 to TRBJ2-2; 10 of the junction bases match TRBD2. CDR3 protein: CASSFSSGGPGELFF. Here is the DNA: TGTGCCAGCAGCTTCTCTAGCGGGGGACCCGGGGAGCTGTTTTTT.